This record concerns one TCR beta chain sequence. Its specific antigen is unknown. No base quality information exists; no much larger clone differs at one position. Taken from the germline V gene, the CDR1 and CDR2 loops are SNHLY and FYNNEI. The CDR3, cysteine through phenylalanine, is 14 amino acids long. This entry keeps only the CDR3 DNA: 42 bases, framed from base 1. Deletion took 6 bases off V and 0 bases off J, with a span of 12 bases between the germline ends. The data originate from a study of PD-1 blockade in classical Hodgkin lymphoma (dated by TCRdb to 2020 to 2021). Looking at the study overall: The study used TCR beta sequencing and CyTOF to define a peripheral blood immune signature of response to PD-1 blockade in classical Hodgkin lymphoma. Paper-wide results and their limitations: The study was limited to a single clinical trial cohort, and causes of repertoire differences, possibly disease activity or prior therapy, remained undefined. Baseline TCR diversity was reported to be lower in newly diagnosed patients than in healthy donors and to be lower still in relapsed/refractory patients.

What the time point label conveys for this sample: newly diagnosed, previously untreated cHL patient sample. As a comparison group for the relapsed/refractory trial patients, PBMCs from patients with newly diagnosed, previously untreated classical Hodgkin lymphoma were sequenced. After peripheral blood was drawn into 8 mL Vacutainer Cell Preparation Tubes, PBMCs were isolated by centrifugation and then cryopreserved. Genomic DNA was extracted with the Qiagen DNeasy kit from unsorted PBMCs and from negatively selected CD4+ and CD8+ fractions. Using primers that anneal to V and J segments, immunoSEQ multiplex PCR amplified the TCR beta CDR3 regions. A synthetic immune receptor repertoire was used to minimize amplification bias, and any residual bias was removed computationally once sequencing was done. In the source study's methods: Custom Python scripts were used to quantify repertoire diversity as the Shannon entropy index. Unsorted, CD4+ and CD8+ repertoires were examined separately, except in combined analyses, for which CD4+ and CD8+ sequences were merged in silico. TCRdb took this table from immuneACCESS and kept in-frame rearrangements with V and J called. Such tables lack part of the clones; where checked against another copy, unresolved V genes explain under half of the gap, and the rest is unexplained. V, J and clone size reflect that table, while D and trimming were determined from the DNA. Present in this sample are over 25,000 clones, 85% to 95% of which were seen just once. Clones ranked in the top ten supply around 2.5% of the sample.

This chain is built from TRBV2 and TRBJ2-7; the D region possibly corresponds to TRBD2 (5 bases align). The material sequenced was peripheral blood mononuclear cells (PBMCs). The receptor's source is a human donor with classical Hodgkin lymphoma. The CDR3 in this case is CASRATGSSYEQYF. The DNA sequence reads TGTGCCAGCAGGGCGACGGGGAGCTCCTACGAGCAGTACTTC. Extended through the reference TRBV2 and TRBJ2-7 proteins, this CDR3 yields the full variable domain: EPEVTQTPSHQVTQMGQEVILRCVPISNHLYFYWYRQILGQKVEFLVSFYNNEISEKSEIFDDQFSVERPDGSNFTLKIRSTKLEDSAMYFCASRATGSSYEQYFGPGTRLTVT.